These T cell receptor beta chains were read from a single sample in a study of blood T cell repertoires in COVID-19. Assay used: immunoSEQ multiplex PCR; TCRdb lists only in-frame clones, some missing. The sample yields around 100,000 clones, about 83% seen once. Sequenced input: peripheral blood. The receptor source for this set is a human donor in a cohort sampled during active COVID-19. Both conserved end residues are part of each CDR3. A D gene is named only where the DNA matches it firmly. Size values are once, few and many counts, or a class for expanded clones, and some rows have none.

>TRBV5-1|TRBJ2-7|-|-
CASSARTDRGEQYF
TGCGCCAGCAGCGCGAGGACGGACCGCGGGGAGCAGTACTTC
>TRBV25-1|TRBJ2-1|once|TRBD2
CASSARTSGTYNEQFF
TGTGCCAGCAGTGCGCGGACTAGCGGGACGTACAATGAGCAGTTCTTC
>TRBV4-3|TRBJ2-7|once|-
CASSRSYPGATYEQYF
TGCGCCAGCAGCCGCTCCTATCCTGGGGCTACCTACGAGCAGTACTTC
>TRBV11-2|TRBJ1-2|few|-
CASSSQGLGYTF
TGTGCCAGCAGCTCGCAGGGTCTTGGCTACACCTTC
>TRBV4-3|TRBJ2-5|-|-
CASSQEGQVIGETQYF
TGCGCCAGCAGCCAAGAAGGACAAGTGATCGGGGAGACCCAGTACTTC
>TRBV7-9|TRBJ2-3|-|TRBD2
CASSSRLAGTIDTQYF
TGTGCCAGCAGCTCCCGACTAGCGGGGACAATAGATACGCAGTATTTT
>TRBV11-2|TRBJ2-5|-|-
CASSSDRAGGTQYF
TGTGCCAGCAGCTCCGACAGGGCCGGGGGGACCCAGTACTTC
>TRBV2|TRBJ2-7|-|TRBD1
CASSLELGTEYEQYF
TGTGCCAGCAGCCTCGAACTCGGGACAGAGTACGAGCAGTACTTC
>TRBV7-9|TRBJ2-7|-|-
CASSSQGSYEQYF
TGTGCCAGCAGTTCACAGGGTTCTTACGAGCAGTACTTC
>TRBV11-2|TRBJ1-2|-|-
CASSSTTGESGYTF
TGTGCCAGCAGCTCCACGACGGGGGAGAGTGGCTACACCTTC
>TRBV7-2|TRBJ1-2|-|-
CASSLATASSGYTF
TGTGCCAGCAGCTTAGCTACAGCCTCAAGTGGCTACACCTTC
>TRBV19|TRBJ2-2|-|-
CASTRQYTGELFF
TGTGCCAGTACCCGACAGTACACCGGGGAGCTGTTTTTT
>TRBV5-1|TRBJ1-1|-|-
CASSFVGVDTEAFF
TGCGCCAGCAGCTTTGTCGGGGTGGACACTGAAGCTTTCTTT
>TRBV7-2|TRBJ1-1|-|TRBD1
CASSTPRDRRVNTEAFF
TGTGCCAGCAGCACCCCTCGGGACAGAAGGGTGAACACTGAAGCTTTCTTT
>TRBV2|TRBJ2-3|-|TRBD1
CASSEGGRGRSGTDTQYF
TGTGCCAGCAGTGAAGGGGGCAGGGGGCGTTCGGGGACAGATACGCAGTATTTT
>TRBV7-9|TRBJ2-3|few|-
CASSFPSKQGSTDTQYF
TGTGCCAGCAGCTTCCCATCCAAACAGGGAAGCACAGATACGCAGTATTTT
>TRBV19|TRBJ1-2|once|-
CASSIIQAVGYGYTF
TGTGCCAGTAGTATTATACAGGCAGTCGGCTATGGCTACACCTTC
>TRBV6-5|TRBJ1-3|-|-
CASSRGQGNTIYF
TGTGCCAGCAGTCGAGGACAGGGAAACACCATATATTTT
>TRBV10-2|TRBJ1-2|-|-
CASSEQGGSGYTF
TGCGCCAGCAGTGAACAGGGCGGATCAGGCTACACCTTC
>TRBV29-1|TRBJ2-1|-|TRBD2
CSVVSGNRLSYNEQFF
TGCAGCGTTGTTAGCGGGAACCGCCTTTCCTACAATGAGCAGTTCTTC
>TRBV7-2|TRBJ2-2|-|TRBD2
CASSLAWGGGELFF
TGTGCCAGCAGCTTAGCCTGGGGGGGCGGGGAGCTGTTTTTT
>TRBV30|TRBJ2-1|-|-
CAWSVLRGNSEQFF
TGTGCCTGGAGTGTATTGCGCGGGAATTCTGAGCAGTTCTTC
>TRBV6-5|TRBJ1-4|-|TRBD1
CASSYRTGGRKLFF
TGTGCCAGCAGTTACAGGACAGGTGGGAGGAAACTGTTTTTT
>TRBV5-6|TRBJ1-3|-|-
CASSLVSNSGNTIYF
TGTGCCAGCAGCTTGGTTAGCAACTCTGGAAACACCATATATTTT
>TRBV7-2|TRBJ2-7|-|-
CASSLSTGISYEQYF
TGTGCCAGCAGCTTATCTACGGGAATCAGCTACGAGCAGTACTTC
>TRBV7-9|TRBJ2-1|-|-
CASSLIFAGAPYNEQFF
TGTGCCAGCAGCTTAATCTTCGCGGGGGCACCTTACAATGAGCAGTTCTTC
>TRBV5-4|TRBJ1-2|-|TRBD1
CASSPPTGSGYGYTF
TGTGCCAGCAGCCCCCCGACAGGGAGTGGGTATGGCTACACCTTC
>TRBV6-2/TRBV6-3|TRBJ2-7|-|TRBD2
CASSRPGLADLYEQYF
TGTGCCAGCAGTCGACCGGGACTAGCGGACCTTTACGAGCAGTACTTC
>TRBV13|TRBJ2-7|-|-
CASSSQGGSYEQYF
TGTGCCAGCAGCTCCCAAGGCGGATCCTACGAGCAGTACTTC
>TRBV28|TRBJ1-1|once|TRBD1
CASSLPPQGAAFF
TGTGCCAGCAGTTTACCCCCCCAGGGGGCGGCTTTCTTT
>TRBV7-9|TRBJ2-2|once|-
CASSLDGNTGELFF
TGTGCCAGCAGCTTAGACGGGAACACCGGGGAGCTGTTTTTT
>TRBV27|TRBJ1-4|-|TRBD1
CASTRPGQEKLFF
TGTGCCAGCACTAGACCGGGACAGGAAAAACTGTTTTTT
>TRBV11-2|TRBJ2-5|-|TRBD2
CASSMLAGGLGETQYF
TGTGCCAGCAGCATGTTAGCGGGGGGCCTCGGGGAGACCCAGTACTTC